This T cell receptor (beta chain) was found in a study of shared clonotypes between healthy human individuals. The ends were cut back, 0 bases at V and 4 bases at J, with 26 bases in the middle. The CDR3 sequence is 20 residues long. Germline CDR1 is KGHSH and CDR2 is LQKENI. TCRdb's copy holds only in-frame clones and misses some; the assay was immunoSEQ multiplex PCR. Among a few million clones listed, under 97% were seen once. Sequenced: naive CD4+ T cells sorted from blood. Subset in this sample: CD45RA+ positively selected. The chain carries TRBV18 and TRBJ2-3, with TRBD2 as a possible D gene (6 bases). This receptor was obtained from a man between 18 and 29 years old in good health. CDR3 coding DNA: TGTGCCAGCTCACCACCGAGCTCCCCTAGCGCGGGAAGCCCTCCAGATACGCAGTATTTT. Translation gives CASSPPSSPSAGSPPDTQYF.